What follows are 18 T cell receptor beta chains derived from one specimen sequenced in a study of regulatory T cells in long-lasting Graves disease. Construction of TCR beta libraries relied on iRepertoire HTBI primers and on Arm-PCR targeting CDR3 regions. MiXCR, applied by TCRdb to the multiplex PCR reads, yields one record per CDR3 protein. Seen here are more than 300,000 distinct CDR3 sequences, more than 20% observed once, and the top ten hold approximately 27%. Time point meaning: persistent/refractory GD, antithyroid drugs over 5 years with positive TRAb. PBMC-extracted RNA yielded the TCR library. The sample consisted of peripheral blood mononuclear cells (PBMCs), taken when the disease was refractory, from a patient treated with antithyroid drugs. The receptors were sampled from a woman between 40 and 50 years old with Graves disease.

This chain uses TRBV19 with TRBJ2-2, with TRBD1 matching over 7 bases. Trimming at V came to 5 bases and at J to 5 bases, leaving 11 bases not matched to a gene. In germline, CDR1 is LNHDA, CDR2 SQIVND (reference sequence). The CDR3 is made up of 16 amino acids. The CDR3: CASSLLTGPGTGELFF. The CDR3 region has the DNA TGTGCCAGTAGTTTACTGACAGGGCCTGGGACCGGGGAGCTGTTTTTT.

This clonotype has more than one count but fewer than ten. The chain combines TRBV3-1 with TRBJ1-6; TRBD1 matches 9 bases. The junction had 1 base not matched to a gene; V was cut back by 1 base and J by 9 bases. The CDR3 length is 14 residues. CDR1 LGHDT and CDR2 YNNKEL come from the germline V gene (reference sequence). CDR3 sequence (DNA): TGTGCCAGCAGCCAAGGGACAGGGGTTTCACCCCTCCACTTT. This sequence encodes CASSQGTGVSPLHF. Filled out from reference TRBV3-1 and TRBJ1-6, the complete variable domain reads DTAVSQTPKYLVTQMGNDKSIKCEQNLGHDTMYWYKQDSKKFLKIMFSYNNKELIINETVPNRFSPKSPDKAHLNLHINSLELGDSAVYFCASSQGTGVSPLHFGNGTRLTVT.

On this clonotype itself: A far larger clone lies a single base away; this is likely a read error. The CDR3 coding sequence is TGTGCCAGCAGTTTTGAGCTAGCGGGATACGGGACCCAGTACTTC. Protein: CASSFELAGYGTQYF. The chain employs TRBV28 and TRBJ2-7, with TRBD2 matching 9 bases. Near its end, the DNA agrees better with TRBJ2-5, so the J call may be wrong. CDR3 length: 15 residues. Germline loops: CDR1 MDHEN, CDR2 SYDVKM.

This clonotype was observed a handful of times. The rearrangement uses TRBV3-1 and TRBJ1-5; D remains unclear. The germline V gene has CDR1 LGHDT and CDR2 YNNKEL (reference sequence). The CDR3 is made up of 14 amino acids. V was trimmed by 0 bases and J by 6 bases, leaving 9 bases between them. The CDR3 DNA is TGTGCCAGCAGCCAAGATCCGACAACTCAGCCCCAGCATTTT. Protein sequence: CASSQDPTTQPQHF.

A single count supports this clonotype. A much larger clonotype is one base distant, so this may be a read error. The chain carries TRBV6-1 and TRBJ2-7; D assignment may be TRBD1 or TRBD2 (5 bases each). Germline CDR1 reads MNHNS; CDR2 reads SASEGT. The CDR3 covers 14 residues. The CDR3 protein is CASTSGLSSYGQYF. The CDR3 DNA reads TGTGCCAGCACCTCGGGGCTTTCTTCCTACGGGCAGTACTTC.

The chain is built from TRBV11-2 and TRBJ2-7; the match to TRBD2 covers 10 bases. Trimming cost V 6 bases and J 2 bases; bases outside gene matches: 10. The V gene's germline CDR1 is SGHAT and CDR2 FQNNGV. The CDR3 spans 16 residues. The CDR3 sequence: CASSRASGSGTYEQYF. The CDR3 DNA reads TGTGCCAGCAGTCGCGCTAGCGGGAGCGGGACCTACGAGCAGTACTTC.

This clonotype was seen only a few times. The rearrangement links TRBV6-1 to TRBJ2-7, with 13 positions matching TRBD2. CDR3 length: 16 residues. J was trimmed by 5 bases and V by 6 bases; bases with no gene match: 10. CDR1 and CDR2 (germline): MNHNS, SASEGT. CDR3: CASSRGLAGAPHEQYF. CDR3 bases: TGTGCCAGCAGCCGAGGACTAGCGGGAGCCCCCCACGAGCAGTACTTC.

This chain links TRBV5-1 with TRBJ1-1; D gene ambiguous. The V gene's germline CDR1 is SGHRS and CDR2 YFSETQ. Trimming took off 4 bases at V and 1 base at J, with 11 bases between the two ends. CDR3 length equals 14 residues. CDR3 DNA: TGCGCCAGCAGCGTACTACCCGGGAACACTGAAGCTTTCTTT. Amino acids: CASSVLPGNTEAFF.

This clonotype was counted only a few times. The rearrangement links TRBV29-1 to TRBJ1-1; D is unclear. The CDR3 is made up of 10 amino acids. Germline V CDR1 and CDR2: SQVTM, ANQGSEA. The V end was cut by 2 bases, the J end by 7 bases, with 5 bases between. This CDR3 reads CSVELSEAFF. DNA for the CDR3: TGCAGCGTTGAATTAAGTGAAGCTTTCTTT.

J is TRBJ2-1 and V is TRBV28; 8 bases line up with TRBD2. Per the germline V gene, CDR1 is MDHEN and CDR2 is SYDVKM. The V gene end was trimmed by 6 bases and the J gene end by 3 bases; junction bases not matched to a gene: 10. This CDR3 is 16 amino acids long. The CDR3 nucleotides are TGTGCCAGCAGCAACCTATCGGGAGGGATCTACAATGAGCAGTTCTTC. Protein sequence: CASSNLSGGIYNEQFF.

This clonotype turned up a few times. The rearrangement joins TRBV27 to TRBJ2-5; the match to TRBD2 covers 12 bases. This CDR3 has 18 residues. Germline V CDR1 and CDR2: MNHEY, SMNVEV (reference sequence). The junction had 17 bases not matched to a gene; V was cut back by 7 bases and J by 5 bases. CDR3 coding DNA: TGTGCCAGCACCCGACGGGCTAGCGGGAGGGCCGCAGGGGAGACCCAGTACTTC. As protein: CASTRRASGRAAGETQYF.

The chain recombines TRBV20-1 with TRBJ1-6, with 7 bases that match TRBD1. The CDR3 loop spans 15 amino acids. Germline CDR1 DFQATT, CDR2 SNEGSKA (reference sequence). With 5 bases clipped from V and 7 bases from J, the junction kept 11 bases outside the gene matches. The DNA for the CDR3 is TGCAGTGCTCGCGAGTTGGGACAGCAAAATTCACCCCTCCACTTT. Its protein product is CSARELGQQNSPLHF.

This clonotype was seen a few times. The chain recombines TRBV2 with TRBJ2-7; D tentatively fits TRBD1 or TRBD2 (5 bases each). Trimming left V 8 bases short and J 6 bases short, with 11 bases between. CDR1 is SNHLY and CDR2 is FYNNEI in the germline V gene. The CDR3 spans 11 residues. CDR3 bases: TGTGCCAGCTCGTGGGGGAGCGAGCAGTACTTC. Amino acid sequence: CASSWGSEQYF.

This clonotype was counted a few times. The J gene is TRBJ1-6, the V gene TRBV29-1, with TRBD1 matching over 9 bases. The CDR3 has 15 amino acids. J gave up 9 bases and V 6 bases, and 12 bases lay outside the gene matches. CDR1 SQVTM and CDR2 ANQGSEA come from the germline V gene. The CDR3 bases are TGCAGCGTCTCTTTCTCACCGGACAGGGGTTCACCCCTCCACTTT. Its translation: CSVSFSPDRGSPLHF.

This clonotype was counted many times. J is TRBJ2-7 and V is TRBV7-9; TRBD2 might be the D (5 bases). The germline V gene encodes CDR1 SEHNR and CDR2 FQNEAQ (reference sequence). The CDR3 is made up of 12 amino acids. V dropped 6 bases and J dropped 3 bases, with 9 bases sitting between them. The CDR3 protein is CASSLDYYEQYF. Written as DNA, the CDR3 is TGTGCCAGCAGTCTCGACTACTACGAGCAGTACTTC.

This sequence joins TRBV5-1 and TRBJ2-5; 7 bases are shared with TRBD1. With 4 bases clipped from V and 5 bases from J, the junction kept 11 bases outside the gene matches. The CDR3 runs 15 residues. CDR1 and CDR2 from the germline V gene are SGHRS and YFSETQ. The DNA of the CDR3 is TGCGCCAGCAGCACCGGGACAGAGCCGAGGGAGACCCAGTACTTC. Amino acids: CASSTGTEPRETQYF.

This clonotype was counted many times. The J gene is TRBJ1-3, the V gene TRBV11-2; D gene ambiguous. V shed 2 bases and J shed 3 bases, with 11 bases lying between them. The CDR3 extends over 15 amino acids. Per the germline V gene, CDR1 is SGHAT and CDR2 is FQNNGV. In DNA, the CDR3 is TGTGCCAGCAGCTTAATCCGGGGTGTTGGAAACACCATATATTTT. This codes for CASSLIRGVGNTIYF.

This clonotype was counted many times. The chain carries TRBV6-1 and TRBJ1-2; perhaps TRBD1 as D (6 bases). Germline CDR1 MNHNS, CDR2 SASEGT. The V end lost 6 bases, the J end lost 1 base, and 6 bases lay between the germline ends. This CDR3 contains 12 residues. CDR3 region: CASRDSNYGYTF. The DNA for the CDR3 is TGTGCCAGCAGGGACAGTAACTATGGCTACACCTTC.